This T cell receptor (beta chain) comes out of a study of CD8 T cells in Susac syndrome (dated by TCRdb to about 2019). For the study in its entirety: Whether CD8+ T cell activation and differentiation in Susac syndrome was antigen driven was tested using repertoire sequencing.

A word on this clonotype: The antigen it binds to is not known. Per-base qualities were not stored, and no clone one base away is much larger.

V lost 6 bases and J lost 2 bases; the stretch between them is 23 bases long. CDR1 and CDR2 were assigned from the germline V gene as MNHEY and SVGEGT. Measured from the cysteine to the phenylalanine, the CDR3 is 17 residues long. The entry retains the CDR3 DNA only, 51 bases that are in frame from base 1. RNA was extracted using the RNeasy kit, and roughly 0.45 to 1 microgram was reverse transcribed with random hexamers. The immunoSEQ multiplex PCR assay, which covers 54 Vbeta and 13 Jbeta segments, was used to amplify TCR beta CDR3 regions. PCR amplification bias was corrected by using a synthetic template baseline for primer optimization and computational correction. The study's processing was this. Reads were annotated to V, D and J genes per IMGT and analyzed with immunoSEQ Analyzer, keeping only productive sequences. Clonality was calculated as one minus the Shannon entropy normalized by log2 of the number of productive unique sequences. Public and private clones were assessed among the 100 most prevalent clones of each patient and control. A clone was defined as Susac-specific if it was absent from the healthy and MS cohorts, from some 1,100 published viral clones and from other ImmuneACCESS disease sequences. The raw public reads went through TCRdb reprocessing: fastp at Q25, MiXCR clone calling, in-frame beta chains kept. A single entry per CDR3 protein holds the most common genes and DNA from its merged rows. For this entry, the V and J calls and clone size follow TCRdb and not the study's own pipeline. The sample table contains some 220,000 distinct CDR3 sequences; only one count was recorded for roughly 96% of them. 0.075% to 0.095% of the sample lies in the top ten.

High-throughput TCR beta sequencing profiled peripheral blood CD8+ and CD4+ T cells from healthy donors, Susac syndrome patients and multiple sclerosis patients. Multiple sclerosis controls were treatment-naive patients with stable or active relapsing-remitting disease fulfilling revised McDonald criteria. Bulk CD8+ and CD4+ T cells were purified by magnetic negative isolation, while CD8+ TEMRA cells were enriched using FACS. Blood was collected in EDTA tubes and processed within 24 hours, with PBMCs isolated through density gradient centrifugation. PBMCs intended for TCR sequencing were frozen in liquid nitrogen and were later thawed in a 37 degrees C water bath. The sorted or isolated CD4+, CD8+ and CD8+ TEMRA cells reached a purity of at least 90%. General conclusions and limits of the study: The study acknowledged that relatively few individuals were included in the TCR sequencing and HLA analysis.

This receptor chain uses TRBV6-2 or TRBV6-3 and TRBJ2-7; the D gene could be either TRBD1 or TRBD2, each agreeing at 5 bases. What was sequenced was CD4+ T cells from PBMCs. This TCR was sampled from a human donor with multiple sclerosis. The CDR3 in this case is CASRTHGTLGATYEQYF. The nucleotide sequence reads as follows: TGTGCCAGCAGGACGCACGGGACCCTCGGAGCCACCTACGAGCAGTACTTC.